This T cell receptor beta chain came from a study of blood T cell repertoires in COVID-19. As for the study in general: Donors in the United States, Italy and Spain gave samples during acute or convalescent COVID-19. The analysed material was cDNA or gDNA that came from T cells, B-cell-depleted T cells, or PBMCs.

The table lists this clone with a count of one. As processed by the authors: Estimation of nucleated cell counts was performed using reference gene primer amplification. Clones were sequenced by immunoSEQ multiplex PCR, and TCRdb holds only the in-frame ones, with some missing. Clonal size and the V and J genes are those of that table, whereas D and trimming came from the DNA. This repertoire shows about 240,000 clones, around 87% found once; its top ten account for approximately 7.9%. The V end lost 6 bases, the J end lost 1 base, and 13 bases lay between the germline ends. The CDR3 extends over 14 amino acids. Per the germline V gene, CDR1 is SGHRS and CDR2 is YFSETQ.

The receptor comes from a man in his fifties or sixties who had recovered from COVID-19. The V call is TRBV5-1, the J call TRBJ1-1; unclear D gene. The sample comprised peripheral blood. The CDR3 DNA follows: TGCGCCAGCAAAATGCGAGGGTGGAACACTGAAGCTTTCTTT. Amino acids: CASKMRGWNTEAFF.